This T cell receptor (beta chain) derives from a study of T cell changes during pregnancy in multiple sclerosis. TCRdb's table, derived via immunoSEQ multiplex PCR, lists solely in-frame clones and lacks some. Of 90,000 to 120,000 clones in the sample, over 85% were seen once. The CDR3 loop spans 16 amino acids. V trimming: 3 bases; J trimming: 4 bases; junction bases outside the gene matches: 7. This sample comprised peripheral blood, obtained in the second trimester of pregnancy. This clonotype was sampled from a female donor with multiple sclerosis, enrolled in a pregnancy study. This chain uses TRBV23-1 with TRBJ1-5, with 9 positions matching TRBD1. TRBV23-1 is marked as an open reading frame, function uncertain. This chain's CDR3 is CASSQSDRGWNQPQHF. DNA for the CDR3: TGCGCCAGCAGTCAGTCGGACAGGGGTTGGAATCAGCCCCAGCATTTT.